Listed below are T cell receptor beta chains from one sample, sequenced in a study of T cell changes during pregnancy in multiple sclerosis. TCRdb's copy holds only in-frame clones and misses some; the assay was immunoSEQ multiplex PCR. Of approximately 12,000 clones listed, just under 95% are singletons. The specimen was CD4+ T cells from peripheral blood mononuclear cells, collected before pregnancy. The receptors stem from a female donor with multiple sclerosis, enrolled in a pregnancy study. Each CDR3 is given with its conserved first and last residue. Each record gives: CDR3 protein, CDR3 DNA, CDR3 length, clone size, V gene, J gene, D gene. D genes are given only for firm matches. Not all rows give a size; the values are once, few, many and, for expanded clones, a class.

CDR3aa: CATRSTGGGGNTIYF
CDR3nt: TGTGCCACCAGGAGTACAGGGGGCGGTGGAAACACCATATATTTT
len: 15
abundance: -
v_gene: TRBV15
j_gene: TRBJ1-3
d_gene: TRBD1

CDR3aa: CASSDFLGQANIF
CDR3nt: TGTGCCAGTAGTGATTTCTTGGGACAGGCTAACATCTTC
len: 13
abundance: -
v_gene: TRBV19
j_gene: TRBJ1-2
d_gene: TRBD1

CDR3aa: CASSLGQISGANVLTF
CDR3nt: TGTGCCAGCAGCTTAGGCCAGATCTCTGGGGCCAACGTCCTGACTTTC
len: 16
abundance: -
v_gene: TRBV7-8
j_gene: TRBJ2-6
d_gene: -

CDR3aa: CASSLEARAAGPGAEAFF
CDR3nt: TGTGCCAGCAGCTTAGAAGCCCGAGCGGCAGGGCCGGGGGCTGAAGCTTTCTTT
len: 18
abundance: -
v_gene: TRBV7-2
j_gene: TRBJ1-1
d_gene: -

CDR3aa: CASSDNWTWNTEAFF
CDR3nt: TGTGCCAGCAGTGACAACTGGACTTGGAACACTGAAGCTTTCTTT
len: 15
abundance: -
v_gene: TRBV2
j_gene: TRBJ1-1
d_gene: -

CDR3aa: CAWSPYPGQGHPGNGYTF
CDR3nt: TGTGCCTGGAGTCCTTACCCGGGACAAGGCCACCCTGGGAATGGCTACACCTTC
len: 18
abundance: -
v_gene: TRBV30
j_gene: TRBJ1-2
d_gene: -

CDR3aa: CATSRVTGTLGSYEQYF
CDR3nt: TGTGCCACCAGCAGAGTTACGGGGACACTAGGCTCCTACGAGCAGTACTTC
len: 17
abundance: -
v_gene: TRBV15
j_gene: TRBJ2-7
d_gene: -

CDR3aa: CASSMQGQGNQPQHF
CDR3nt: TGTGCCAGTAGTATGCAGGGGCAGGGCAATCAGCCCCAGCATTTT
len: 15
abundance: -
v_gene: TRBV19
j_gene: TRBJ1-5
d_gene: -

CDR3aa: CASSDQYNSPLHF
CDR3nt: TGTGCCAGCAGTGACCAGTATAATTCACCCCTCCACTTT
len: 13
abundance: few
v_gene: TRBV6-1
j_gene: TRBJ1-6
d_gene: -

CDR3aa: CASSAPGQRNTEAFF
CDR3nt: TGTGCCAGTAGTGCTCCGGGACAGCGAAACACTGAAGCTTTCTTT
len: 15
abundance: -
v_gene: TRBV19
j_gene: TRBJ1-1
d_gene: TRBD1

CDR3aa: CSGSRGEREQYF
CDR3nt: TGCAGCGGGTCACGGGGGGAAAGGGAGCAGTACTTC
len: 12
abundance: -
v_gene: TRBV29-1
j_gene: TRBJ2-7
d_gene: TRBD2

CDR3aa: CASSLTHSNNEQFF
CDR3nt: TGTGCCAGCAGCTTAACCCACAGCAACAATGAGCAGTTCTTC
len: 14
abundance: -
v_gene: TRBV7-9
j_gene: TRBJ2-1
d_gene: -

CDR3aa: CASSPGTVLNTEAFF
CDR3nt: TGCGCCAGCAGCCCAGGGACAGTTTTGAACACTGAAGCTTTCTTT
len: 15
abundance: -
v_gene: TRBV5-1
j_gene: TRBJ1-1
d_gene: TRBD1

CDR3aa: CASSYDRGTNTDTQYF
CDR3nt: TGTGCCAGCAGTTATGACAGGGGGACCAACACAGATACGCAGTATTTT
len: 16
abundance: -
v_gene: TRBV6-5
j_gene: TRBJ2-3
d_gene: TRBD1

CDR3aa: CASSYGDTNYGYTF
CDR3nt: TGTGCCAGCAGCTATGGCGACACAAACTATGGCTACACCTTC
len: 14
abundance: -
v_gene: TRBV5-6
j_gene: TRBJ1-2
d_gene: -

CDR3aa: CASSIDGYSNQPQHF
CDR3nt: TGTGCCAGTAGTATAGACGGGTATAGCAATCAGCCCCAGCATTTT
len: 15
abundance: -
v_gene: TRBV19
j_gene: TRBJ1-5
d_gene: -

CDR3aa: CASSLKMGGNSPLHF
CDR3nt: TGTGCCAGCAGCCTCAAAATGGGGGGAAATTCACCCCTCCACTTT
len: 15
abundance: once
v_gene: TRBV14
j_gene: TRBJ1-6
d_gene: -

CDR3aa: CASAEKSGVGPPTYTDTQYF
CDR3nt: TGTGCCAGCGCCGAAAAGTCGGGGGTAGGGCCCCCCACCTACACAGATACGCAGTATTTT
len: 20
abundance: -
v_gene: TRBV9
j_gene: TRBJ2-3
d_gene: -

CDR3aa: CASSQDRSSYNSPLHF
CDR3nt: TGTGCCAGCAGCCAGGACAGGAGCTCCTATAATTCACCCCTCCACTTT
len: 16
abundance: -
v_gene: TRBV4-2
j_gene: TRBJ1-6
d_gene: TRBD1

CDR3aa: CASSRGTVEGYTF
CDR3nt: TGTGCCAGCAGCCGAGGGACAGTTGAAGGCTACACCTTC
len: 13
abundance: -
v_gene: TRBV11-2
j_gene: TRBJ1-2
d_gene: TRBD1

CDR3aa: CASSREGTTDTQYF
CDR3nt: TGCGCCAGCAGCCGCGAGGGAACGACAGATACGCAGTATTTT
len: 14
abundance: once
v_gene: TRBV5-1
j_gene: TRBJ2-3
d_gene: -

CDR3aa: CASREDRGGTGELFF
CDR3nt: TGCGCCAGCAGAGAGGACAGGGGTGGGACCGGGGAGCTGTTTTTT
len: 15
abundance: -
v_gene: TRBV5-1
j_gene: TRBJ2-2
d_gene: TRBD1

CDR3aa: CASRGPGQGFEAFF
CDR3nt: TGTGCCAGCAGGGGTCCGGGACAGGGGTTTGAAGCTTTCTTT
len: 14
abundance: -
v_gene: TRBV27
j_gene: TRBJ1-1
d_gene: TRBD1

CDR3aa: CASSLAGGPATGELFF
CDR3nt: TGTGCTAGCAGCTTAGCGGGGGGGCCGGCTACCGGGGAGCTGTTTTTT
len: 16
abundance: -
v_gene: TRBV7-7
j_gene: TRBJ2-2
d_gene: TRBD2

CDR3aa: CASSPRAATEKLFF
CDR3nt: TGTGCCAGCTCACCCAGGGCAGCAACAGAAAAACTGTTTTTT
len: 14
abundance: once
v_gene: TRBV18
j_gene: TRBJ1-4
d_gene: -

CDR3aa: CASSTGRVSYGYTF
CDR3nt: TGTGCCAGTAGTACTGGCAGGGTTTCCTATGGCTACACCTTC
len: 14
abundance: -
v_gene: TRBV19
j_gene: TRBJ1-2
d_gene: -

CDR3aa: CASSFTDTQYF
CDR3nt: TGCGCCAGCAGCTTTACAGATACGCAGTATTTT
len: 11
abundance: -
v_gene: TRBV10-2
j_gene: TRBJ2-3
d_gene: -

CDR3aa: CSVEQGAGGELFF
CDR3nt: TGCAGCGTTGAACAGGGGGCCGGCGGGGAGCTGTTTTTT
len: 13
abundance: -
v_gene: TRBV29-1
j_gene: TRBJ2-2
d_gene: TRBD1

CDR3aa: CASSPKGLAGATDTQYF
CDR3nt: TGTGCCAGCTCACCCAAGGGACTAGCGGGGGCCACAGATACGCAGTATTTT
len: 17
abundance: -
v_gene: TRBV18
j_gene: TRBJ2-3
d_gene: TRBD2

CDR3aa: CASSLYQGADTQYF
CDR3nt: TGTGCCAGCAGCTTATACCAGGGCGCAGATACGCAGTATTTT
len: 14
abundance: -
v_gene: TRBV7-6
j_gene: TRBJ2-3
d_gene: -

CDR3aa: CSVGPRQGGNIQYF
CDR3nt: TGCAGCGTTGGCCCCCGGCAGGGGGGCAACATTCAGTACTTC
len: 14
abundance: -
v_gene: TRBV29-1
j_gene: TRBJ2-4
d_gene: -

CDR3aa: CASSPWRGGVLRGYTF
CDR3nt: TGTGCCAGTAGTCCCTGGAGAGGGGGCGTATTGAGGGGCTACACCTTC
len: 16
abundance: -
v_gene: TRBV19
j_gene: TRBJ1-2
d_gene: TRBD1

CDR3aa: CASSIVASGGMSTDTQYF
CDR3nt: TGTGCCAGTAGTATCGTGGCTAGCGGGGGGATGAGCACAGATACGCAGTATTTT
len: 18
abundance: -
v_gene: TRBV19
j_gene: TRBJ2-3
d_gene: TRBD2

CDR3aa: CASSLRALNTEAFF
CDR3nt: TGCGCCAGCAGCCTGAGAGCCCTGAACACTGAAGCTTTCTTT
len: 14
abundance: few
v_gene: TRBV4-1
j_gene: TRBJ1-1
d_gene: -

CDR3aa: CASRAGGRNSNTEAFF
CDR3nt: TGTGCCAGCAGAGCAGGGGGTCGTAATTCGAACACTGAAGCTTTCTTT
len: 16
abundance: -
v_gene: TRBV7-8
j_gene: TRBJ1-1
d_gene: TRBD1

CDR3aa: CASSPLGDRDGYTF
CDR3nt: TGTGCCAGCAGTCCGCTGGGGGACAGGGATGGCTACACCTTC
len: 14
abundance: -
v_gene: TRBV27
j_gene: TRBJ1-2
d_gene: TRBD1

CDR3aa: CASSQVSVMNTEAFF
CDR3nt: TGTGCCAGCAGCCAAGTGTCCGTAATGAACACTGAAGCTTTCTTT
len: 15
abundance: -
v_gene: TRBV14
j_gene: TRBJ1-1
d_gene: -

CDR3aa: CASSESSGQESLQQYF
CDR3nt: TGTGCCAGCAGTGAATCGTCTGGACAAGAGTCTTTACAGCAGTACTTC
len: 16
abundance: -
v_gene: TRBV6-1
j_gene: TRBJ2-7
d_gene: -

CDR3aa: CASSPKVTGRNIQYF
CDR3nt: TGTGCCAGCTCACCGAAGGTTACAGGGCGAAACATTCAGTACTTC
len: 15
abundance: -
v_gene: TRBV18
j_gene: TRBJ2-4
d_gene: -

CDR3aa: CASIVWAGGGVRTGTEAFF
CDR3nt: TGTGCCAGCATAGTTTGGGCAGGGGGCGGTGTCCGAACTGGAACTGAAGCTTTCTTT
len: 19
abundance: -
v_gene: TRBV2
j_gene: TRBJ1-1
d_gene: TRBD1

CDR3aa: CSVGPGQGAGGYTF
CDR3nt: TGCAGCGTTGGGCCGGGACAGGGGGCAGGTGGCTACACCTTC
len: 14
abundance: -
v_gene: TRBV29-1
j_gene: TRBJ1-2
d_gene: TRBD1

CDR3aa: CASSVARGTGGRYGYTF
CDR3nt: TGTGCCAGCAGCGTAGCTCGGGGGACAGGGGGCCGCTATGGCTACACCTTC
len: 17
abundance: -
v_gene: TRBV9
j_gene: TRBJ1-2
d_gene: TRBD1

CDR3aa: CASSIGGDTEAFF
CDR3nt: TGTGCCAGCAGCATTGGGGGGGACACTGAAGCTTTCTTT
len: 13
abundance: -
v_gene: TRBV7-9
j_gene: TRBJ1-1
d_gene: -